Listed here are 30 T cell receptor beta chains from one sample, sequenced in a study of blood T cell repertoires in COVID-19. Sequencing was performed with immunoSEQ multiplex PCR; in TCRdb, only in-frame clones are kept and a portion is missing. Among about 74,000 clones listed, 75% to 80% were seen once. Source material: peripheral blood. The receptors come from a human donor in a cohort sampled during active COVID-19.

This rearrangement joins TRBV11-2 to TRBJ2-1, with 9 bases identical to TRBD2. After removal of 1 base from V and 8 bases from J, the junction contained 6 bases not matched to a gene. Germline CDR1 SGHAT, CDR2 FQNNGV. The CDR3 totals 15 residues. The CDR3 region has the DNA TGTGCCAGCAGCTTAGGTAGCGGGAGTGTGGATGAGCAGTTCTTC. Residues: CASSLGSGSVDEQFF. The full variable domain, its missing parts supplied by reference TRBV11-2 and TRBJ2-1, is EAGVAQSPRYKIIEKRQSVAFWCNPISGHATLYWYQQILGQGPKLLIQFQNNGVVDDSQLPKDRFSAERLKGVDSTLKIQPAKLEDSAVYLCASSLGSGSVDEQFFGPGTRLTVL.

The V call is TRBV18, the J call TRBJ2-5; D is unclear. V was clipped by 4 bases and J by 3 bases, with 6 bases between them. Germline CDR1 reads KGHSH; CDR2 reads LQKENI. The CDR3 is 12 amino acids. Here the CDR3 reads CASSRNKETQYF. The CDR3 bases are TGTGCCAGCTCACGAAACAAAGAGACCCAGTACTTC.

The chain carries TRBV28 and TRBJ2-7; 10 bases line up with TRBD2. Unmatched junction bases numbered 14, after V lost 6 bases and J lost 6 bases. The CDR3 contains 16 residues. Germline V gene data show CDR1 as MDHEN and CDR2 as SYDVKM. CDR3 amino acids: CASRKRAGGPGSEQYF. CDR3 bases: TGTGCCAGCAGGAAACGAGCGGGAGGGCCGGGGAGCGAGCAGTACTTC.

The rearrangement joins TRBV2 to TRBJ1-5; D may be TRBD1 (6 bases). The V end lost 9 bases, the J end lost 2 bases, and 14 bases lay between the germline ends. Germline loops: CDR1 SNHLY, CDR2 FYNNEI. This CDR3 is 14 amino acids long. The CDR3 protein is CASTGSSGNQPQHF. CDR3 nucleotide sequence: TGTGCCAGTACAGGGAGTTCGGGCAATCAGCCCCAGCATTTT. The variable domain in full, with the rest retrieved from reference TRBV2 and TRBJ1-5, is EPEVTQTPSHQVTQMGQEVILRCVPISNHLYFYWYRQILGQKVEFLVSFYNNEISEKSEIFDDQFSVERPDGSNFTLKIRSTKLEDSAMYFCASTGSSGNQPQHFGDGTRLSIL.

For the CDR3, the DNA is TGTGCCAGCAGCTTAGAGGGCGCTAGCGGGAGCTCCTACGAGCAGTACTTC. It specifies CASSLEGASGSSYEQYF. The J gene is TRBJ2-7, the V gene TRBV7-8, with 10 bases aligning to TRBD2. This CDR3 is 17 amino acids long. V was pared by 1 base and J by 0 bases, with 6 bases of the junction left unmatched. Germline lookup yields CDR1 SGHVS and CDR2 FQNEAQ.

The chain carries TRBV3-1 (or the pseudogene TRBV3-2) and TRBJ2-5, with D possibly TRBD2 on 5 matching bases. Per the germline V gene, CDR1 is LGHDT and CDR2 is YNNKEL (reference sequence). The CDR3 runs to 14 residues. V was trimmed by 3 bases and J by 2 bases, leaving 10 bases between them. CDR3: CASSQAWTQETQYF. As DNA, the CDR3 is TGTGCCAGCAGCCAGGCGTGGACTCAAGAGACCCAGTACTTC.

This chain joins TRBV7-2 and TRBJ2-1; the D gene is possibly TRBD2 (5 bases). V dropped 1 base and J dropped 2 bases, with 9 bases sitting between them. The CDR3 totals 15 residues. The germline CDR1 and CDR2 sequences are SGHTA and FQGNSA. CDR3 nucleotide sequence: TGTGCCAGCAGCTTAGTAGCGACCACCTACAATGAGCAGTTCTTC. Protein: CASSLVATTYNEQFF. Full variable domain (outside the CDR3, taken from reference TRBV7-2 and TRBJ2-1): GAGVSQSPSNKVTEKGKDVELRCDPISGHTALYWYRQSLGQGLEFLIYFQGNSAPDKSGLPSDRFSAERTGGSVSTLTIQRTQQEDSAVYLCASSLVATTYNEQFFGPGTRLTVL.

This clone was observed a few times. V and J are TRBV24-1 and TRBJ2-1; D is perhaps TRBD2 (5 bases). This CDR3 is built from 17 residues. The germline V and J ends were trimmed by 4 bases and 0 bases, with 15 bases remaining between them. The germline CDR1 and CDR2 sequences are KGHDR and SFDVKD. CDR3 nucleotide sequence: TGTGCCACCAGTGACCCCAGACTAACCAGCTCCTACAATGAGCAGTTCTTC. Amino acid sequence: CATSDPRLTSSYNEQFF.

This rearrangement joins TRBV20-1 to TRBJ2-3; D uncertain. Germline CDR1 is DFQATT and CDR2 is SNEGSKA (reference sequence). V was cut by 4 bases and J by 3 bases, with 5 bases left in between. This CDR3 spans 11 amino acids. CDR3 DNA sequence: TGCAGTGCTATCCTTACAGATACGCAGTATTTT. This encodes CSAILTDTQYF.

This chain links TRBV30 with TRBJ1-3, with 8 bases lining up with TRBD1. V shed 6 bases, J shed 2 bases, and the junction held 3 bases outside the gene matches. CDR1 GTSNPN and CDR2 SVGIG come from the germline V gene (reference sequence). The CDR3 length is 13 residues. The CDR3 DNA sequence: TGTGCCTGTAGGACAGGGACTGGAAACACCATATATTTT. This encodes CACRTGTGNTIYF. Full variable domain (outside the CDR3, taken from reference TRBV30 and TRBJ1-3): SQTIHQWPATLVQPVGSPLSLECTVEGTSNPNLYWYRQAAGRGLQLLFYSVGIGQISSEVPQNLSASRPQDRQFILSSKKLLLSDSGFYLCACRTGTGNTIYFGEGSWLTVV.

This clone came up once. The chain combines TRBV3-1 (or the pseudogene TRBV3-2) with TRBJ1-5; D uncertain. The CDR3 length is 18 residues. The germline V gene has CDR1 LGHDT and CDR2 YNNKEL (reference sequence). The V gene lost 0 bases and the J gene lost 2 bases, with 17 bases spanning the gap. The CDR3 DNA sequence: TGTGCCAGCAGCCAAGAGCCTGGCGGGTTTAGAGGCAATCAGCCCCAGCATTTT. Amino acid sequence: CASSQEPGGFRGNQPQHF.

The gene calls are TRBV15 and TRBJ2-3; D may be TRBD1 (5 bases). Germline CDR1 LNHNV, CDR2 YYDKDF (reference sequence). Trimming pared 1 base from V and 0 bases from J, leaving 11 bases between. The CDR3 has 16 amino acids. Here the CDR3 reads CATSRGATASTDTQYF. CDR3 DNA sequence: TGTGCCACCAGCAGAGGCGCGACAGCAAGCACAGATACGCAGTATTTT.

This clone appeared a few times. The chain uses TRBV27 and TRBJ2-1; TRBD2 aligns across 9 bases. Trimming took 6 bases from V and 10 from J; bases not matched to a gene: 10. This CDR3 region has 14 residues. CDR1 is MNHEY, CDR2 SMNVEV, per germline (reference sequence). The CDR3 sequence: CASSAPLAGSEQFF. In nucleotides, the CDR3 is TGTGCCAGCAGCGCCCCTCTAGCGGGAAGCGAGCAGTTCTTC.

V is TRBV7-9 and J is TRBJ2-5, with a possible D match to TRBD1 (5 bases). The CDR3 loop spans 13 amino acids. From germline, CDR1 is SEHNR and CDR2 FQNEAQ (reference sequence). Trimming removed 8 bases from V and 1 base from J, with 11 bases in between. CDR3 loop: CASGRAGQETQYF. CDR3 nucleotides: TGTGCCAGCGGCAGGGCCGGCCAAGAGACCCAGTACTTC.

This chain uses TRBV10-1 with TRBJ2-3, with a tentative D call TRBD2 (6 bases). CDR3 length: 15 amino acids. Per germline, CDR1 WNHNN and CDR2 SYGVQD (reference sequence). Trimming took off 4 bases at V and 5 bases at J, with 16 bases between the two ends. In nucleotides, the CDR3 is TGCGCCAGCAGTGCCCCCGGGAGTGAGCAAGATACGCAGTATTTT. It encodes CASSAPGSEQDTQYF.

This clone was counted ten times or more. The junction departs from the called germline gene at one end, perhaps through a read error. For the CDR3, the DNA is TGTGCCAGCAGCACTAGCGGGGCTGAAGCTGGGCACTTC. Protein: CASSTSGAEAGHF. The V call is TRBV3-1 (or the pseudogene TRBV3-2), the J call TRBJ2-7; 10 bases align to TRBD2. CDR1 and CDR2 (germline): LGHDT, YNNKEL (reference sequence). CDR3 size: 13 residues.

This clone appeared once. The CDR3 here is CASSQGGAGGTDTQYF. CDR3 nucleotide sequence: TGCGCCAGCAGCCAAGGGGGGGCAGGGGGAACAGATACGCAGTATTTT. V usage is TRBV4-1 and J usage is TRBJ2-3; D might be TRBD1 (7 bases). The CDR3 covers 16 residues. Germline lookup yields CDR1 MGHRA and CDR2 YSYEKL. The V end lost 1 base, the J end lost 3 bases, and 14 bases lay between the germline ends.

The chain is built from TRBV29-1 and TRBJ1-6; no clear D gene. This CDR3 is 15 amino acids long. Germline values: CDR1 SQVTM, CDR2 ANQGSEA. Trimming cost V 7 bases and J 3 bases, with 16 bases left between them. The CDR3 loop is CSARSGQSYNSPLHF. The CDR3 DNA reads TGCAGCGCCCGGAGTGGTCAGAGCTATAATTCACCCCTCCACTTT. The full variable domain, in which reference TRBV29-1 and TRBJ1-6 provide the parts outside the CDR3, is SAVISQKPSRDICQRGTSLTIQCQVDSQVTMMFWYRQQPGQSLTLIATANQGSEATYESGFVIDKFPISRPNLTFSTLTVSNMSPEDSSIYLCSARSGQSYNSPLHFGNGTRLTVT.

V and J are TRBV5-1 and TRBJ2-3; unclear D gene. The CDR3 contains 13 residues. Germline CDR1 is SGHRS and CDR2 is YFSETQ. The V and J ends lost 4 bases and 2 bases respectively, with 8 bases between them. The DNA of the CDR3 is TGCGCCAGCAGCCGAATAGTCACAGATACGCAGTATTTT. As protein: CASSRIVTDTQYF.

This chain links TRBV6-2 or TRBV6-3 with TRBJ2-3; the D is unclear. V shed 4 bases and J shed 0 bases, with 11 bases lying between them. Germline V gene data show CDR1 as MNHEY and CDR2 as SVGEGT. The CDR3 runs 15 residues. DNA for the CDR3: TGTGCCAGCAGTTTACCAGCGACTAGCACAGATACGCAGTATTTT. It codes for CASSLPATSTDTQYF.

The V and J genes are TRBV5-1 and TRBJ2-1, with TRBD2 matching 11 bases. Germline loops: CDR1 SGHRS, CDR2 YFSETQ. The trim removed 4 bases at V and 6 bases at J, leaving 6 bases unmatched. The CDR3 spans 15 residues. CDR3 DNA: TGCGCCAGCAGCGCTACCGGGACTAGCGGCAATGAGCAGTTCTTC. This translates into CASSATGTSGNEQFF.

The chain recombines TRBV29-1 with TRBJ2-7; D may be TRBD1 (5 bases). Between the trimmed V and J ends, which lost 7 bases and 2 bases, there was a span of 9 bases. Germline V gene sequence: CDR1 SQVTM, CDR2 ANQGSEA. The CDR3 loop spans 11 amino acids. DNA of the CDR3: TGCAGCGCCGGACATACCTACGAGCAGTACTTC. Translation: CSAGHTYEQYF.

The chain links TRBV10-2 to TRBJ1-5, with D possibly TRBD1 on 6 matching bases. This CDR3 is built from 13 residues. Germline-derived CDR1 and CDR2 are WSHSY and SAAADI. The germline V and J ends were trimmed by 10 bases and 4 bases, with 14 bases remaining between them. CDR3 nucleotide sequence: TGCGCCACCAAGGACAGCACAAATCAGCCCCAGCATTTT. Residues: CATKDSTNQPQHF.

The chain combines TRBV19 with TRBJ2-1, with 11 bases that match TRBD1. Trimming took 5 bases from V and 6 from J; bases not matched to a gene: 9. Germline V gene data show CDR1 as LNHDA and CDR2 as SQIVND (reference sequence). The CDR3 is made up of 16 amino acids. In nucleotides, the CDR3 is TGTGCCAGTAGTTCGGGACAGGGGGTTTGGGGCAATGAGCAGTTCTTC. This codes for CASSSGQGVWGNEQFF.

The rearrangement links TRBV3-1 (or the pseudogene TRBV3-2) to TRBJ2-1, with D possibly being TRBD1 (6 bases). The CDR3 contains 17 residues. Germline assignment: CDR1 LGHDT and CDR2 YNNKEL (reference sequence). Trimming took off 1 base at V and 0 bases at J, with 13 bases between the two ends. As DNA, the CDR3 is TGTGCCAGCAGCCAAGCAAACCGGGACACCTCCTACAATGAGCAGTTCTTC. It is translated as CASSQANRDTSYNEQFF.

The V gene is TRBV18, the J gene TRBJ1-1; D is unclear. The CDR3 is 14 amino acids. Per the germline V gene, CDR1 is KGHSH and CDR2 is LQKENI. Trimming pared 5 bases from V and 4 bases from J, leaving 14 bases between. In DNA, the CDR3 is TGTGCCAGCTCAGCATTGCGGGTTTTCACTGAAGCTTTCTTT. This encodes CASSALRVFTEAFF.

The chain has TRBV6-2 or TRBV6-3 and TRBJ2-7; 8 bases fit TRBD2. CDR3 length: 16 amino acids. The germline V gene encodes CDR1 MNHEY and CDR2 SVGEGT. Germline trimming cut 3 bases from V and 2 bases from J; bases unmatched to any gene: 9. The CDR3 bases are TGTGCCAGCAGTTATGACGCGGGAGGCCTCCCCTACGAGCAGTACTTC. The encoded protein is CASSYDAGGLPYEQYF.

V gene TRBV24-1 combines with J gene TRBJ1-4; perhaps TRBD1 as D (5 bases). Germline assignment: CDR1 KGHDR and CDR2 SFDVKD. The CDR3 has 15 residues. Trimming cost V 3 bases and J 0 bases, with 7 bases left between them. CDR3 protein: CATSDGRATNEKLFF. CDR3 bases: TGTGCCACCAGTGATGGCAGGGCAACTAATGAAAAACTGTTTTTT.

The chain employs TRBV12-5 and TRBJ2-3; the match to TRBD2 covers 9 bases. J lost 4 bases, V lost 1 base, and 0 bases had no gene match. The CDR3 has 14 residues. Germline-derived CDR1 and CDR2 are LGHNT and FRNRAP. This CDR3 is CASGLGLAADTQYF. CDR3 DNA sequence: TGTGCTAGTGGTTTGGGACTAGCGGCAGATACGCAGTATTTT.

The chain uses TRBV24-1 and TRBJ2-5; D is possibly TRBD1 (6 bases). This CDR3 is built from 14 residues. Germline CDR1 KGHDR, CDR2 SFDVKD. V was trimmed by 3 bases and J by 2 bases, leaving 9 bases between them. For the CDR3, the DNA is TGTGCCACCAGTGATGAAGACAGGCAAGAGACCCAGTACTTC. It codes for CATSDEDRQETQYF.